These 21 T cell receptor beta chains came from one sample sequenced in a study of molecular identifiers for immune sequencing clone quantification. One entry per CDR3 protein, called by TCRdb with MiXCR from the PCR reads. The table has about 500,000 distinct CDR3 sequences, roughly 24% seen once. The sequenced sample was naive CD8+ T cells from blood, with Jurkat cell RNA spiked in. Subset denoted: FACS-sorted CD8+CD4-CCR7+CD45RA+ naive T cells. These receptors came from a human donor in good health. Some libraries in this study had Jurkat cell RNA spiked in.

V usage is TRBV2 and J usage is TRBJ1-5, with 9 bases identical to TRBD1. V lost 6 bases to trimming and J lost 0 bases; unmatched junction nucleotides: 3. CDR3 length: 15 residues. Germline CDR1 reads SNHLY; CDR2 reads FYNNEI. CDR3 sequence reads: CASREQGASNQPQHF. The DNA of the CDR3 is TGTGCCAGCAGAGAACAGGGGGCTAGCAATCAGCCCCAGCATTTT. The full variable domain, completed using reference TRBV2 and TRBJ1-5, is EPEVTQTPSHQVTQMGQEVILRCVPISNHLYFYWYRQILGQKVEFLVSFYNNEISEKSEIFDDQFSVERPDGSNFTLKIRSTKLEDSAMYFCASREQGASNQPQHFGDGTRLSIL.

This clonotype was counted many times. The chain is built from TRBV19 and TRBJ1-4; D ambiguous. Trimming took off 5 bases at V and 8 bases at J, with 12 bases between the two ends. This CDR3 has 13 amino acids. Germline CDR1 and CDR2: LNHDA and SQIVND (reference sequence). The CDR3 DNA reads as TGTGCCAGTAGTTTGGCAGCGAACGAAAAACTGTTTTTT. Amino acids: CASSLAANEKLFF.

The rearrangement joins TRBV5-1 to TRBJ2-2, with D possibly TRBD1 on 7 matching bases. V was pared by 0 bases and J by 4 bases, with 10 bases between. Germline CDR1 and CDR2: SGHRS and YFSETQ. CDR3 size: 15 residues. The DNA for the CDR3 is TGCGCCAGCAGCTTGGCCCAGGGGGGCACCGGGGAGCTGTTTTTT. Its protein is CASSLAQGGTGELFF. Complete variable domain (other parts from reference TRBV5-1 and TRBJ2-2): KAGVTQTPRYLIKTRGQQVTLSCSPISGHRSVSWYQQTPGQGLQFLFEYFSETQRNKGNFPGRFSGRQFSNSRSEMNVSTLELGDSALYLCASSLAQGGTGELFFGEGSRLTVL.

This clonotype has a count of ten or more. The rearrangement uses TRBV19 and TRBJ2-7, with 7 bases aligning to TRBD2. J lost 5 bases, V lost 5 bases, and 6 bases had no gene match. The CDR3 totals 13 residues. In germline, CDR1 is LNHDA, CDR2 SQIVND (reference sequence). In nucleotides, the CDR3 is TGTGCCAGTAGTCCCGAGACTAGCAACGAGCAGTACTTC. This encodes CASSPETSNEQYF.

Note on this clonotype: At one end, the junction sequence differs from germline, possibly due to a read error. The rearrangement joins TRBV27 to TRBJ1-1, with D uncertain. CDR3 length: 13 amino acids. Germline V gives CDR1 MNHEY, CDR2 SMNVEV (reference sequence). The CDR3 sequence: CACSPHRDTEAFF. The CDR3 DNA follows: TGTGCCTGCAGTCCCCACCGAGACACTGAAGCTTTCTTT.

At least ten counts were recorded for this clonotype. The chain recombines TRBV7-3 with TRBJ2-6, with 9 bases lining up with TRBD1. The V gene's germline CDR1 is SGHTA and CDR2 FQGTGA. With 5 bases clipped from V and 1 base from J, the junction kept 9 bases outside the gene matches. This CDR3 is 18 amino acids long. The CDR3 spells CASSRGGQGKSGANVLTF. The CDR3 bases are TGTGCCAGCAGCCGTGGGGGACAGGGAAAGTCTGGGGCCAACGTCCTGACTTTC. Variable domain in full (rest from reference TRBV7-3 and TRBJ2-6): GAGVSQTPSNKVTEKGKYVELRCDPISGHTALYWYRQSLGQGPEFLIYFQGTGAADDSGLPNDRFFAVRPEGSVSTLKIQRTERGDSAVYLCASSRGGQGKSGANVLTFGAGSRLTVL.

In this sample, this clonotype turned up many times. The chain joins TRBV7-9 to TRBJ2-3; D gene uncertain. Looked up from germline, CDR1 is SEHNR and CDR2 is FQNEAQ (reference sequence). Trimming pared 5 bases from V and 1 base from J, leaving 7 bases between. The CDR3 spans 13 residues. The CDR3 bases are TGTGCCAGCAGCCCACCGGGCACAGATACGCAGTATTTT. It codes for CASSPPGTDTQYF.

This clonotype was seen only a few times. CDR3 DNA: TGTGCCAGCAGTTACTCAGTAGGAAACACTGAAGCTTTCTTT. Translation: CASSYSVGNTEAFF. The V gene is TRBV6-5, the J gene TRBJ1-1; D is ambiguous. There are 14 residues in the CDR3. The V end lost 0 bases, the J end lost 2 bases, and 7 bases lay between the germline ends. The V gene's germline CDR1 is MNHEY and CDR2 SVGAGI.

The chain uses TRBV2 and TRBJ1-2; 9 bases map to TRBD1. Germline CDR1 reads SNHLY; CDR2 reads FYNNEI. V lost 6 bases and J lost 3; bases outside the gene matches: 8. The CDR3 spans 15 residues. CDR3: CASRMGQGLYYGYTF. The CDR3 region has the DNA TGTGCCAGCAGAATGGGACAGGGACTTTACTATGGCTACACCTTC.

The chain employs TRBV12-3 or TRBV12-4 and TRBJ1-3; D is possibly TRBD1 (5 bases). Trimming left V 6 bases short and J 0 bases short, with 15 bases between. The CDR3 extends over 16 amino acids. Here the CDR3 reads CASSPPGPVSGNTIYF. CDR3 nucleotide sequence: TGTGCCAGCAGCCCACCAGGGCCCGTCTCTGGAAACACCATATATTTT.

This clonotype has just a few counts. The chain is built from TRBV28 and TRBJ1-5, with unresolved D. CDR3 size: 13 residues. V lost 7 bases to trimming and J lost 7 bases, with 14 bases between them. Germline CDR1 and CDR2: MDHEN and SYDVKM. CDR3 DNA sequence: TGTGCCAGCACCATTCAGGAGTACCAGCCCCAGCATTTT. As protein: CASTIQEYQPQHF.

DNA for the CDR3: TGCAGTGCTAGCCCGACTAGCAGCTACTACAATGAGCAGTTCTTC. Translating gives CSASPTSSYYNEQFF. The genes are TRBV20-1 and TRBJ2-1, with 7 bases matching TRBD2. V lost 3 bases to trimming and J lost 3 bases; unmatched junction nucleotides: 8. Germline assignment: CDR1 DFQATT and CDR2 SNEGSKA (reference sequence). CDR3 length equals 15 residues.

There are a few counts of this clonotype. In DNA, the CDR3 is TGCGCCAGCAGCCAGACGAACGGAGGAAACACCATATATTTT. It encodes CASSQTNGGNTIYF. V and J are TRBV4-3 and TRBJ1-3; D is unclear. This CDR3 is built from 14 residues. CDR1 LGHNA and CDR2 YSLEER come from the germline V gene. V was shortened by 3 bases and J by 4 bases, with 10 bases between the two germline ends.

This chain links TRBV27 with TRBJ2-7, with D possibly matching TRBD1 (6 bases). V was pared by 4 bases and J by 4 bases, with 17 bases between. Per the germline V gene, CDR1 is MNHEY and CDR2 is SMNVEV (reference sequence). This CDR3 spans 15 amino acids. The CDR3 region is CASSSLGGTVYEQYF. The CDR3 DNA sequence: TGTGCCAGCAGTTCACTAGGGGGAACGGTATACGAGCAGTACTTC.

This clonotype appeared many times. The CDR3 region has the DNA TGTGCCAGCAGGGTCGGAAATAGCGGGGAGCAGTACTTC. As protein: CASRVGNSGEQYF. This chain connects TRBV6-2 or TRBV6-3 to TRBJ2-7, with TRBD2 matching 7 bases. The CDR3 contains 13 residues. The junction had 9 bases not matched to a gene; V was cut back by 6 bases and J by 7 bases. From germline, CDR1 is MNHEY and CDR2 SVGEGT.

V and J are TRBV14 and TRBJ2-7; 7 nucleotides match TRBD1. This CDR3 comprises 16 residues. J lost 2 bases, V lost 1 base, and 8 bases had no gene match. The germline V gene encodes CDR1 SGHDN and CDR2 FVKESK. DNA of the CDR3: TGTGCCAGCAGCCAAGGGCACAGGGGTAACGCCTACGAGCAGTACTTC. Protein: CASSQGHRGNAYEQYF.

The chain carries TRBV20-1 and TRBJ2-5; 7 bases align to TRBD1. The CDR3 spans 14 residues. V was pared by 1 base and J by 5 bases, with 7 bases of the junction left unmatched. The germline CDR1 and CDR2 sequences are DFQATT and SNEGSKA (reference sequence). The CDR3, as DNA: TGCAGTGCTAGAGGACAGGGCCTCGGCGAGACCCAGTACTTC. Encoded protein: CSARGQGLGETQYF.

CDR3 loop: CAINGGGLGRDYGYTF. Here the CDR3 DNA reads TGTGCCATCAACGGGGGAGGCTTGGGGAGGGACTATGGCTACACCTTC. This chain links TRBV10-3 with TRBJ1-2; TRBD1 is a possible D gene (5 bases). The V gene lost 7 bases and the J gene lost 3 bases, with 21 bases spanning the gap. The CDR3 is 16 amino acids. Germline V gene sequence: CDR1 ENHRY, CDR2 SYGVKD.

The CDR3 sequence: CASSLSAIGTEAFF. In DNA, the CDR3 is TGTGCCAGCAGCTTATCAGCGATTGGCACTGAAGCTTTCTTT. The chain combines TRBV11-3 with TRBJ1-1; no reliable D call. Deletions cut 2 bases from V and 4 bases from J, with 11 bases between. The CDR3 is 14 residues long. Germline V gene lookup returns CDR1 SGHNT and CDR2 YENEEA. The entire variable domain, with the rest obtained from reference TRBV11-3 and TRBJ1-1, is as follows: EAGVVQSPRYKIIEKKQPVAFWCNPISGHNTLYWYLQNLGQGPELLIRYENEEAVDDSQLPKDRFSAERLKGVDSTLKIQPAELGDSAVYLCASSLSAIGTEAFFGQGTRLTVV.

This clonotype was recorded at least ten times. At one boundary the junction diverges from the germline segment, which might be a read error. The chain couples TRBV27 to TRBJ1-5; D is unclear. The germline V gene has CDR1 MNHEY and CDR2 SMNVEV (reference sequence). The CDR3 covers 13 residues. The CDR3 nucleotides are TGCGCCAGCAGCTTGTCCCCCAATCAGCCCCAGCATTTT. This gives the protein CASSLSPNQPQHF.

The chain combines TRBV27 with TRBJ2-2; 8 bases are shared with TRBD2. J lost 3 bases, V lost 6 bases, and 15 bases had no gene match. From germline, CDR1 is MNHEY and CDR2 SMNVEV (reference sequence). The CDR3 runs to 18 residues. Here the CDR3 DNA reads TGTGCCAGCAGCTTCGGGCTAGCGGGCTGGCGGGACACCGGGGAGCTGTTTTTT. Protein sequence: CASSFGLAGWRDTGELFF.